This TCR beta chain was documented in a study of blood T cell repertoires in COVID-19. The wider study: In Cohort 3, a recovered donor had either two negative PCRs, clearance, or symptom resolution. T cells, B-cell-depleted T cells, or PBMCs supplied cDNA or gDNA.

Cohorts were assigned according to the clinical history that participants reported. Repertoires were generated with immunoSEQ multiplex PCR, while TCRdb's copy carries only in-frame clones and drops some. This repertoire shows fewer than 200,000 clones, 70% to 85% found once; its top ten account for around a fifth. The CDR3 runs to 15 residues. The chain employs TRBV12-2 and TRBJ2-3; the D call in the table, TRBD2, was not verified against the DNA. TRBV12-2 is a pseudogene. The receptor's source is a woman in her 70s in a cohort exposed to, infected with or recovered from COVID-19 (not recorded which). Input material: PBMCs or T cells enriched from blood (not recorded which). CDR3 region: CASRFGAGGTDTQYF. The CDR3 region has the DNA TGTGCAAGTCGCTTTGGGGCGGGAGGTACAGATACGCAGTATTTT.